The 5 T cell receptor beta chains presented below share a single source sample, sequenced in a study of identical twins. TCRdb used MiXCR to reprocess the 5' RACE reads, holding one entry per CDR3 protein. The sample gives about 530,000 distinct CDR3 sequences, about 15% of which show up once; more than 0.4% is in the top ten. These data are also associated with another study on yellow fever vaccine responses in identical twins.

The sequenced material came from CD4+ T cells sorted from blood. These receptors originate from a woman aged 18-29 years in good health.

This clonotype was found a few times. The chain links TRBV29-1 to TRBJ1-4; no reliable D call. V was cut by 7 bases and J by 0 bases, with 9 bases left in between. The germline gives CDR1 SQVTM, CDR2 ANQGSEA. CDR3 size: 13 residues. The chain's CDR3 is CSGRVATNEKLFF. In DNA form, the CDR3 reads TGCAGCGGGCGAGTTGCAACTAATGAAAAACTGTTTTTT. Filled out from reference TRBV29-1 and TRBJ1-4, the complete variable domain reads SAVISQKPSRDICQRGTSLTIQCQVDSQVTMMFWYRQQPGQSLTLIATANQGSEATYESGFVIDKFPISRPNLTFSTLTVSNMSPEDSSIYLCSGRVATNEKLFFGSGTQLSVL.

The V and J genes are TRBV5-1 and TRBJ2-6, with a possible D match to TRBD2 (5 bases). Trimming stripped 3 bases from V and 0 bases from J, with 10 bases between. Germline V gives CDR1 SGHRS, CDR2 YFSETQ. This CDR3 comprises 16 residues. The CDR3 DNA reads TGCGCCAGCAGCTGGGAGCTTAACTCTGGGGCCAACGTCCTGACTTTC. It encodes CASSWELNSGANVLTF.

This chain uses TRBV5-1 with TRBJ2-4; D is unresolved. CDR3 length equals 14 residues. The V gene lost 4 bases and the J gene lost 4 bases, with 12 bases spanning the gap. The germline CDR1 and CDR2 sequences are SGHRS and YFSETQ. The CDR3 nucleotides are TGCGCCAGCAGCCTCCTGGACGGAAAAAACATTCAGTACTTC. Its translation is CASSLLDGKNIQYF.

This clonotype occurred a few times. This chain links TRBV19 with TRBJ2-7; 9 nucleotides line up with TRBD2. Trimming cost V 5 bases and J 3 bases; bases outside gene matches: 5. The CDR3 loop spans 14 amino acids. From germline, CDR1 is LNHDA and CDR2 SQIVND (reference sequence). The CDR3 spells CASSGGRAIYEQYF. CDR3 in DNA: TGTGCCAGTAGTGGCGGGAGGGCCATCTACGAGCAGTACTTC.

This sequence joins TRBV2 and TRBJ2-1, with TRBD2 identical over 11 bases. Per germline, CDR1 SNHLY and CDR2 FYNNEI. This CDR3 comprises 15 residues. V shed 11 bases, J shed 1 base, and the junction held 7 bases outside the gene matches. Written as DNA, the CDR3 is TGTGCCGGCTCAACTAGCGGGAGTTCCTACAATGAGCAGTTCTTC. It codes for CAGSTSGSSYNEQFF.